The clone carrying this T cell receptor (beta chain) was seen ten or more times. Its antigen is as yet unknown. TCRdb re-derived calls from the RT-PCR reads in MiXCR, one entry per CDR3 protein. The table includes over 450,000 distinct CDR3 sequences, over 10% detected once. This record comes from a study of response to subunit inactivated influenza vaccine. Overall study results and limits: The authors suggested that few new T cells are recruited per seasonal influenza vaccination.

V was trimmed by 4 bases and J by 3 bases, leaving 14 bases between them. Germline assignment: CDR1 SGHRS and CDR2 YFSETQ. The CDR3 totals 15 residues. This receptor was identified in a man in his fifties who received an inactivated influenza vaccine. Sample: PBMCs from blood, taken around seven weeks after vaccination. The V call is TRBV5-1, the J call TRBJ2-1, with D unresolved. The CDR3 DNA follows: TGCGCCAGCAGCGTTTCCCGAACATTCTACAATGAGCAGTTCTTC. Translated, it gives CASSVSRTFYNEQFF. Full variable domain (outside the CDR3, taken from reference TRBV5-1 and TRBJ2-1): KAGVTQTPRYLIKTRGQQVTLSCSPISGHRSVSWYQQTPGQGLQFLFEYFSETQRNKGNFPGRFSGRQFSNSRSEMNVSTLELGDSALYLCASSVSRTFYNEQFFGPGTRLTVL.